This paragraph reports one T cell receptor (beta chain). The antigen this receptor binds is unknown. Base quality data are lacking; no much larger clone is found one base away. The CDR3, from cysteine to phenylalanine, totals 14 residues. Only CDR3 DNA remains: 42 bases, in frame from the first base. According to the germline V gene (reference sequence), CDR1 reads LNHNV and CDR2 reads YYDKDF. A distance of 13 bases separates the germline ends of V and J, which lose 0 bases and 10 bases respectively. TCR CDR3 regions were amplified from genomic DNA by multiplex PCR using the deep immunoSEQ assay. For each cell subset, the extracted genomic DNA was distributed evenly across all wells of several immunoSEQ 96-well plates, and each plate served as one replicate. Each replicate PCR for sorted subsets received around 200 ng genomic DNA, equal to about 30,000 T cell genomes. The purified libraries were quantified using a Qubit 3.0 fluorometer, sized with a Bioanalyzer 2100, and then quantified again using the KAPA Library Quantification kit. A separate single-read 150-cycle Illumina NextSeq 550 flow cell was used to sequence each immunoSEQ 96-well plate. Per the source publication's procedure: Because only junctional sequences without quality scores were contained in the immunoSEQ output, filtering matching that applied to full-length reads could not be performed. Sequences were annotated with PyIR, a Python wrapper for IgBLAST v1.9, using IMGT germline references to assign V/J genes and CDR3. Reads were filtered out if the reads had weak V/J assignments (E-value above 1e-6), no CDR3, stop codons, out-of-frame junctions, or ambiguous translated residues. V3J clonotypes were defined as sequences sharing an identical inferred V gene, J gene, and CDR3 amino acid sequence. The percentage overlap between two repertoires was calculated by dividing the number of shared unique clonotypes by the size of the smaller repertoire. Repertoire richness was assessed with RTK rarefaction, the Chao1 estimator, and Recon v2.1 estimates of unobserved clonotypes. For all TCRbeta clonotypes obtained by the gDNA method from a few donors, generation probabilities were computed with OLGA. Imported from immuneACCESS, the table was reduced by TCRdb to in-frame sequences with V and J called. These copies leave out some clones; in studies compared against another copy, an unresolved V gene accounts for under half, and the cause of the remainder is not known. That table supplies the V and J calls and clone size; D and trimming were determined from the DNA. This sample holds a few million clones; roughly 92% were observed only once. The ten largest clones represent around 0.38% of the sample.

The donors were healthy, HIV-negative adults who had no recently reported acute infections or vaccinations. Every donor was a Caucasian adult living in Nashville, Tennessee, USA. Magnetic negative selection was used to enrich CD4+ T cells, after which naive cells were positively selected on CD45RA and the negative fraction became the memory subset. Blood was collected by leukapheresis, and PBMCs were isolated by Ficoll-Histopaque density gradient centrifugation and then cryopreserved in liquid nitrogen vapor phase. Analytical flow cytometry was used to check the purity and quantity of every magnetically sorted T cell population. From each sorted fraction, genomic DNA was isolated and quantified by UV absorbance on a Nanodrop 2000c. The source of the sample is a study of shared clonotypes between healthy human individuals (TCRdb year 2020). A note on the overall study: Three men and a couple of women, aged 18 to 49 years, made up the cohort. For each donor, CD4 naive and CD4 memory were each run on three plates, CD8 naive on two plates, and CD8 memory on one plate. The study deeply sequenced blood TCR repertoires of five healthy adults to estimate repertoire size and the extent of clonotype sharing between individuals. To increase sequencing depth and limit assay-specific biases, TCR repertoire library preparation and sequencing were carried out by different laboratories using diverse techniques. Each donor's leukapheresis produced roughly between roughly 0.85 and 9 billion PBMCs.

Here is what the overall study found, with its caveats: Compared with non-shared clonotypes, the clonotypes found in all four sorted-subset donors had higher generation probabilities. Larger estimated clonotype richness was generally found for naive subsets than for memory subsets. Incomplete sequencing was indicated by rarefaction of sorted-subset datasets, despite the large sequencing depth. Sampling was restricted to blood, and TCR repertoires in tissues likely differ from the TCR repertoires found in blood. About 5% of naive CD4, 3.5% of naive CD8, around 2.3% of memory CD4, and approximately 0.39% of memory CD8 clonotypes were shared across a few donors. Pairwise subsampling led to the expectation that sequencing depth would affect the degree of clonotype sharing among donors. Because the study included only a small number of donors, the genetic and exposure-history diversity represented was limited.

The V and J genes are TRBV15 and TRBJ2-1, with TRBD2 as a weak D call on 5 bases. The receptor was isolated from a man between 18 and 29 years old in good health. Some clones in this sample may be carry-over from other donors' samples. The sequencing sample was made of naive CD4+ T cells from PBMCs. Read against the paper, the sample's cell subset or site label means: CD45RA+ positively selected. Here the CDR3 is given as CATSRDPERREQFF. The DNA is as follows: TGTGCCACCAGCAGAGATCCCGAAAGGAGGGAGCAGTTCTTC.